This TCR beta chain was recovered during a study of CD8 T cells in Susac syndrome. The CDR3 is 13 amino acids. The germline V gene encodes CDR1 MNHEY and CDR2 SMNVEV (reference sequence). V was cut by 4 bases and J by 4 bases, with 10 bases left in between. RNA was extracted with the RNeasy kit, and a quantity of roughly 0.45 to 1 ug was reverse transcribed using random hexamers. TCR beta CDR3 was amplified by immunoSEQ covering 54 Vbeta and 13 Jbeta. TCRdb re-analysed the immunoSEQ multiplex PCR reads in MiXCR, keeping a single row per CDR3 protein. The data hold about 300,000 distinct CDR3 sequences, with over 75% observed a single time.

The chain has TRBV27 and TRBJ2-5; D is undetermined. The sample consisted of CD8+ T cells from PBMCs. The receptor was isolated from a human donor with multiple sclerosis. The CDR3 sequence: CASSYYFGETQYF. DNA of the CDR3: TGTGCCAGCAGTTATTATTTCGGAGAGACCCAGTACTTC.